This paragraph reports one T cell receptor beta chain. Germline V gene lookup returns CDR1 SEHNR and CDR2 FQNEAQ (reference sequence). V lost 4 bases, J lost 7 bases, and 8 bases lay in between. The CDR3 extends over 12 amino acids. The data are from a study of blood T cell repertoires in COVID-19. Study-level information: There were acute and convalescent COVID-19 samples, and they came from the United States, Italy and Spain.

Original handling: Estimation of nucleated cell counts relied on the amplification of reference gene primers. The data were produced by immunoSEQ multiplex PCR, yet TCRdb's version contains in-frame clones alone and is incomplete. V, J and clone size were drawn from that table, and D and trimming were deduced from the DNA. The table has roughly 280,000 clones, approximately 91% seen once. This chain connects TRBV7-9 to TRBJ1-5; tentative D call: TRBD1 (5 bases). The sample comprised peripheral blood. The receptor was isolated from a man aged 45 to 65 with acute or convalescent COVID-19. DNA for the CDR3: TGTGCCAGCAGCTGGGGGGAGCAGCCCCAGCATTTT. It specifies CASSWGEQPQHF.